This T cell receptor beta chain was profiled in a study of blood T cell repertoires in COVID-19. V gave up 0 bases and J gave up 5 bases; unmatched junction bases: 9. The germline CDR1 and CDR2 sequences are LGHNA and YNFKEQ. This CDR3 spans 16 amino acids. Only in-frame clones appear in the TCRdb table, and some are missing; sequencing was by immunoSEQ multiplex PCR. The sample includes roughly 250,000 clones, 75% to 90% of them seen just once. Sequencing was done on a sample of peripheral blood. This TCR derives from a man in his 60s who had recovered from COVID-19. The chain recombines TRBV4-2 with TRBJ1-2; 7 bases match TRBD1. CDR3 sequence reads: CASSQDWTGQMYGYTF. CDR3 bases: TGTGCCAGCAGCCAAGATTGGACGGGACAGATGTATGGCTACACCTTC.